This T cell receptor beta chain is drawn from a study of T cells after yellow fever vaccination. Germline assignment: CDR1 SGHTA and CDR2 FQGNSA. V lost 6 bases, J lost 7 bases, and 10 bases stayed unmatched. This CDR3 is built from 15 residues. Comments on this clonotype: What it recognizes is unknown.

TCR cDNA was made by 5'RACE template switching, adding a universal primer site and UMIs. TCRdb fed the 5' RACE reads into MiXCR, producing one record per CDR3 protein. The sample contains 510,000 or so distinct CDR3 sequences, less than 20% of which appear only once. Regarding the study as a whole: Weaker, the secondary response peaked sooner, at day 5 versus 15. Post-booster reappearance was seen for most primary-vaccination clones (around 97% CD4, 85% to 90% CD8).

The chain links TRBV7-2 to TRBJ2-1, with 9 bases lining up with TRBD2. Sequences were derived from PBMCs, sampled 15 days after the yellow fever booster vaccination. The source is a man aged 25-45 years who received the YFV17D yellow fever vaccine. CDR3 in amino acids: CASRLSGRIENEQFF. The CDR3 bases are TGTGCCAGCAGACTCAGCGGGAGGATTGAGAATGAGCAGTTCTTC.